One sample yielded the 10 T cell receptor beta chains listed below, sequenced in a study of technical replicates of blood from a few donors. Some clones are missing from TCRdb's copy, which holds only in-frame ones; the method was immunoSEQ multiplex PCR. Of fewer than 60,000 clones listed, 90% to 95% were seen once; the top ten hold around 3%. Material for sequencing was PBMCs. Receptor source: a human donor in good health. Some clones in this sample may be carry-over from other donors' samples.

The V gene is TRBV30, the J gene TRBJ1-2, with 7 bases fitting TRBD1. CDR3 length equals 14 residues. Germline trimming cut 2 bases from V and 5 bases from J; bases unmatched to any gene: 8. Germline V gene lookup returns CDR1 GTSNPN and CDR2 SVGIG (reference sequence). This chain's CDR3 is CAWSIWGQTYGYTF. DNA for the CDR3: TGTGCCTGGAGTATATGGGGACAGACGTATGGCTACACCTTC.

The chain joins TRBV27 to TRBJ2-4; 9 nucleotides match TRBD1. V dropped 0 bases and J dropped 3; count of bases not matched to a gene: 9. The CDR3 totals 18 residues. Germline CDR1 and CDR2: MNHEY and SMNVEV (reference sequence). This CDR3 reads CASSLSGRQGEVKNIQYF. The CDR3 DNA reads as TGTGCCAGCAGTTTATCGGGACGACAGGGGGAAGTCAAAAACATTCAGTACTTC.

This sequence joins TRBV6-5 and TRBJ2-7; D may be TRBD1 (5 bases). Deletions cut 0 bases from V and 3 bases from J, with 15 bases between. CDR1 is MNHEY, CDR2 SVGAGI, per germline. The length of the CDR3 is 16 residues. The CDR3, as DNA: TGTGCCAGCAGTTACTCCGTCACAGGTAGCCTCTACGAGCAGTACTTC. It codes for CASSYSVTGSLYEQYF.

The chain couples TRBV4-3 to TRBJ2-7; D remains unclear. Deletions cut 0 bases from V and 6 bases from J, with 9 bases between. Germline CDR1 is LGHNA and CDR2 is YSLEER. The CDR3 is 13 amino acids. CDR3 coding DNA: TGCGCCAGCAGCCAAGAAACAGCCGGCGAGCAGTACTTC. Protein: CASSQETAGEQYF.

The chain has TRBV5-8 and TRBJ2-1, with D perhaps TRBD2 (5 bases). CDR3 size: 15 residues. Germline-derived CDR1 and CDR2 are SGHTS and YDEGEE. The ends were cut back, 4 bases at V and 5 bases at J, with 16 bases in the middle. Here the CDR3 reads CASSPRAGRDNEQFF. The CDR3 DNA sequence: TGTGCCAGCAGCCCCCGGGCGGGTAGGGACAATGAGCAGTTCTTC. The whole variable domain, remainder taken from reference TRBV5-8 and TRBJ2-1, is EAGVTQSPTHLIKTRGQQATLRCSPISGHTSVYWYQQALGLGLQFLLWYDEGEERNRGNFPPRFSGRQFPNYSSELNVNALELEDSALYLCASSPRAGRDNEQFFGPGTRLTVL.

This clone was recorded only once. This chain joins TRBV7-9 and TRBJ2-3, with D possibly TRBD1 on 6 matching bases. Germline V lookup: CDR1 SEHNR, CDR2 FQNEAQ (reference sequence). The length of the CDR3 is 15 residues. V was shortened by 7 bases and J by 0 bases, with 14 bases between the two germline ends. CDR3 loop: CASKRTEVSTDTQYF. The CDR3 DNA is TGTGCCAGCAAACGGACAGAAGTCAGCACAGATACGCAGTATTTT.

V and J are TRBV4-2 and TRBJ2-7; 7 nucleotides agree with TRBD2. This CDR3 contains 15 residues. After removal of 1 base from V and 4 bases from J, the junction contained 7 bases not matched to a gene. Germline CDR1 LGHNA, CDR2 YNFKEQ. The CDR3 protein is CASSQGLAAAYEQYF. CDR3 nucleotide sequence: TGTGCCAGCAGCCAAGGGCTAGCGGCCGCTTACGAGCAGTACTTC.

The V gene is TRBV6-5, the J gene TRBJ2-5; the match to TRBD1 covers 7 bases. Germline V gene sequence: CDR1 MNHEY, CDR2 SVGAGI. CDR3 length equals 15 residues. V shed 8 bases, J shed 5 bases, and the junction held 14 bases outside the gene matches. The CDR3 spells CASGVSQGHRETQYF. Here the CDR3 DNA reads TGTGCCAGCGGCGTGTCACAGGGGCATCGGGAGACCCAGTACTTC.

The gene calls are TRBV10-2 and TRBJ2-3, with a tentative D call TRBD1 (6 bases). The CDR3 is 12 residues long. Trimming took 11 bases from V and 5 from J, leaving 14 bases between them. CDR1 and CDR2 from the germline V gene are WSHSY and SAAADI. The CDR3 sequence is CASQRGGDTQYF. CDR3 in DNA: TGCGCCTCTCAAAGAGGGGGAGATACGCAGTATTTT.

V is TRBV7-8 and J is TRBJ1-1; D is ambiguous. Looked up from germline, CDR1 is SGHVS and CDR2 is FQNEAQ. The CDR3 totals 15 residues. The germline V and J ends were trimmed by 1 base and 0 bases, with 9 bases remaining between them. The CDR3 here is CASSLDRLVNTEAFF. In DNA, the CDR3 is TGTGCCAGCAGCTTAGACCGACTGGTGAACACTGAAGCTTTCTTT.